Each of the 15 T cell receptor beta chains below was sequenced from the same sample in a study of shared clonotypes between healthy human individuals. Assay used: immunoSEQ multiplex PCR; TCRdb lists only in-frame clones, some missing. The table shows around 1.6 million clones, with approximately 98% occurring only once. The specimen sequenced was naive CD4+ T cells sorted from blood. Subset denoted: CD45RA+ positively selected. The receptors were gathered from a man younger than 40 in good health.

Comment on this clone: Other DNA sequences from this sample encode an identical CDR3 as well. The chain carries TRBV20-1 and TRBJ1-4; weak D call: TRBD1 (5 bases). This CDR3 has 11 amino acids. Trimming took 5 bases from V and 8 from J, leaving 9 bases between them. CDR1 is DFQATT and CDR2 is SNEGSKA in the germline V gene (reference sequence). The CDR3 DNA follows: TGCAGTGCTTCTCAGGGAGAAAAACTGTTTTTT. Its translation: CSASQGEKLFF.

The chain couples TRBV2 to TRBJ2-3, with a possible D match to TRBD2 (5 bases). Germline CDR1 and CDR2: SNHLY and FYNNEI. Between the trimmed V and J ends, which lost 7 bases and 5 bases, there was a span of 25 bases. The CDR3 covers 17 residues. The CDR3 reads CASTKGGLLGSGDTQYF. DNA for the CDR3: TGTGCCAGCACCAAAGGTGGACTCCTAGGGTCCGGAGATACGCAGTATTTT.

The chain combines TRBV5-1 with TRBJ2-3; 11 positions match TRBD2. The germline CDR1 and CDR2 sequences are SGHRS and YFSETQ. With V trimmed by 4 bases and J by 5 bases, 0 bases remained unmatched. The CDR3 is made up of 13 amino acids. CDR3 sequence (DNA): TGCGCCAGCAGCGGGACTAGCGGAGATACGCAGTATTTT. Its translation is CASSGTSGDTQYF.

This clone has only one observation. This chain uses TRBV2 with TRBJ2-4, with D unresolved. Germline loops: CDR1 SNHLY, CDR2 FYNNEI. The CDR3 contains 15 residues. Trimming stripped 2 bases from V and 6 bases from J, with 14 bases between. This CDR3 is CASSEPGTSRNIQYF. The CDR3 DNA reads TGTGCCAGCAGTGAACCCGGCACCTCGAGAAACATTCAGTACTTC.

This chain joins TRBV30 and TRBJ2-2; no clear D. Germline CDR1 GTSNPN, CDR2 SVGIG (reference sequence). The CDR3 sequence is 14 residues long. V was clipped by 4 bases and J by 2 bases, with 11 bases between them. This chain's CDR3 is CAWKEAINTGELFF. CDR3 nucleotides: TGTGCCTGGAAAGAAGCTATTAACACCGGGGAGCTGTTTTTT.

The V and J genes are TRBV11-2 and TRBJ2-7; D unresolved. The germline CDR1 and CDR2 sequences are SGHAT and FQNNGV. Trimming stripped 2 bases from V and 4 bases from J, with 9 bases between. The CDR3 totals 13 residues. The CDR3 region has the DNA TGTGCCAGCAGCTTAAAGCTTTCTTACGAGCAGTACTTC. This encodes CASSLKLSYEQYF.

The V call is TRBV10-3, the J call TRBJ2-3, with D possibly matching TRBD2 (7 bases). There are 16 residues in the CDR3. The germline V gene encodes CDR1 ENHRY and CDR2 SYGVKD. CDR3 bases: TGTGCTTCAGACGGGGGGCGACACTTTAGCACAGATACGCAGTATTTT. This codes for CASDGGRHFSTDTQYF.

This CDR3 is CASSETTGFHEKLFF. DNA of the CDR3: TGCGCCAGCAGTGAGACAACAGGGTTTCACGAAAAACTGTTTTTT. The genes are TRBV10-1 and TRBJ1-4; tentative D call: TRBD1 (6 bases). CDR1 and CDR2 (germline): WNHNN, SYGVQD (reference sequence). This CDR3 has 15 amino acids. Trimming took off 2 bases at V and 8 bases at J, with 15 bases between the two ends.

This rearrangement joins TRBV28 to TRBJ2-7; no firm D call. CDR3 length: 12 amino acids. V was cut by 5 bases and J by 7 bases, with 12 bases left in between. CDR1 and CDR2 from the germline V gene are MDHEN and SYDVKM. The CDR3 DNA reads as TGTGCCAGCAGTCCCCTCCGGCGTGAGCAGTACTTC. This encodes CASSPLRREQYF.

The V call is TRBV9, the J call TRBJ1-3, with 8 bases identical to TRBD1. The CDR3 covers 16 residues. The J segment lost 3 bases and the V segment lost 3 bases, leaving 8 bases of the junction unmatched. From germline, CDR1 is SGDLS and CDR2 YYNGEE. CDR3 in amino acids: CASSGKTGVDGNTIYF. Written as DNA, the CDR3 is TGTGCCAGCAGCGGGAAGACAGGGGTAGATGGAAACACCATATATTTT.

The V call is TRBV19, the J call TRBJ2-1, with 13 bases lining up with TRBD2. V was pared by 7 bases and J by 8 bases, with 17 bases of the junction left unmatched. The CDR3 loop spans 18 amino acids. Germline CDR1 is LNHDA and CDR2 is SQIVND (reference sequence). CDR3 DNA sequence: TGTGCCAGTAAAGGACTAGCGGGAGCGAACCCGATATTTGATGAGCAGTTCTTC. Protein: CASKGLAGANPIFDEQFF.

This chain connects TRBV27 to TRBJ1-1; the match to TRBD1 covers 7 bases. The V and J ends lost 6 bases and 2 bases, in that order; junction bases with no gene match: 9. The germline V gene encodes CDR1 MNHEY and CDR2 SMNVEV (reference sequence). This CDR3 comprises 15 residues. The CDR3 coding sequence is TGTGCCAGCAGGGCGGACAGGTTAGAAAACACTGAAGCTTTCTTT. Encoded protein: CASRADRLENTEAFF.

V gene TRBV4-1 combines with J gene TRBJ2-5; 8 bases align to TRBD2. After removal of 3 bases from V and 7 bases from J, the junction contained 16 bases not matched to a gene. This CDR3 spans 17 amino acids. Germline loops: CDR1 MGHRA, CDR2 YSYEKL. CDR3 residues: CASSHPLKGSGKRTQYF. CDR3 DNA sequence: TGCGCCAGCAGCCACCCCCTGAAGGGTAGCGGGAAAAGGACCCAGTACTTC.

V and J are TRBV28 and TRBJ2-5, with D tentatively TRBD2 (5 bases). Trimming took 7 bases from V and 4 from J, leaving 13 bases between them. The CDR3 runs 13 residues. The germline V gene has CDR1 MDHEN and CDR2 SYDVKM. The CDR3 loop reads CASTGLGRETQYF. CDR3 coding DNA: TGTGCCAGCACGGGTTTAGGGAGAGAGACCCAGTACTTC.

This chain joins TRBV5-1 and TRBJ1-1, with 11 bases lining up with TRBD1. The V segment lost 2 bases and the J segment 6 bases; nucleotides outside the gene matches: 12. Germline loops: CDR1 SGHRS, CDR2 YFSETQ. This CDR3 spans 17 amino acids. As DNA, the CDR3 is TGCGCCAGCAGCTTCGGACAGGGGGCCTCTCTGAAGGCTGAAGCTTTCTTT. This gives the protein CASSFGQGASLKAEAFF.